The 3 T cell receptor beta chains presented below share a single source sample, sequenced in a study of CD8 T cells in Susac syndrome. Random hexamers were used to reverse transcribe an amount of about 0.5 to 1 ug RNA. Using its own MiXCR run on the immunoSEQ multiplex PCR reads, TCRdb lists one record per CDR3 protein. There are 170,000 or so distinct CDR3 sequences in the sample; roughly 95% occur only once, and roughly 0.12% lies in the top ten. Sample: CD4+ T cells from PBMCs. The receptors stem from a human donor with Susac syndrome.

The CDR3 DNA follows: TGCGCCAGCACCGTCCGGGTCGGGGGCACTGAAGCTTTCTTT. Residues: CASTVRVGGTEAFF. This sequence joins TRBV5-1 and TRBJ1-1, with D perhaps TRBD1 (5 bases). The germline V and J ends were trimmed by 6 bases and 4 bases, with 16 bases remaining between them. Germline values: CDR1 SGHRS, CDR2 YFSETQ. The CDR3 runs 14 residues.

The rearrangement uses TRBV9 and TRBJ1-1; D is unclear. Germline assignment: CDR1 SGDLS and CDR2 YYNGEE. The CDR3 totals 14 residues. V gave up 3 bases and J gave up 5 bases, with 14 bases separating them. CDR3 nucleotide sequence: TGTGCCAGCAGCGCGGAGCTAGCGGGAACTGAAGCTTTCTTT. This codes for CASSAELAGTEAFF. Together with reference TRBV9 and TRBJ1-1, the CDR3 gives the full variable domain: DSGVTQTPKHLITATGQRVTLRCSPRSGDLSVYWYQQSLDQGLQFLIQYYNGEERAKGNILERFSAQQFPDLHSELNLSSLELGDSALYFCASSAELAGTEAFFGQGTRLTVV.

V gene TRBV20-1 combines with J gene TRBJ2-7; TRBD2 aligns across 11 bases. The CDR3 length is 15 residues. Trimming cost V 5 bases and J 4 bases; bases outside gene matches: 10. Germline V lookup: CDR1 DFQATT, CDR2 SNEGSKA (reference sequence). The CDR3 here is CSADLTSGVRYEQYF. DNA of the CDR3: TGCAGTGCTGATCTGACTAGCGGGGTTCGTTACGAGCAGTACTTC.